The 19 T cell receptor beta chains listed next were all sequenced from one sample in a study of T cell changes during pregnancy in multiple sclerosis. Clones were read by immunoSEQ multiplex PCR, and TCRdb kept only the in-frame ones, dropping some. The repertoire holds tens of thousands of clones, with 88% as singletons. Sequenced material: CD4+ T cells from peripheral blood mononuclear cells, taken in the second trimester of pregnancy. These receptors all stem from a female donor with multiple sclerosis, enrolled in a pregnancy study.

This clone occurred a few times. The rearrangement uses TRBV6-4 and TRBJ2-1, with 11 bases identical to TRBD2. The germline gives CDR1 MRHNA, CDR2 SNTAGT. Trimming removed 5 bases from V and 7 bases from J; junction bases left unmatched: 1. The CDR3 totals 13 residues. CDR3 in amino acids: CASSWTSGNEQFF. The DNA for the CDR3 is TGTGCCAGCAGTTGGACTAGCGGGAATGAGCAGTTCTTC.

The gene calls are TRBV6-5 and TRBJ1-2; 7 positions agree with TRBD1. The germline CDR1 and CDR2 sequences are MNHEY and SVGAGI. There are 16 residues in the CDR3. V was pared by 0 bases and J by 3 bases, with 7 bases of the junction left unmatched. CDR3 protein: CASSYSMVGTDYGYTF. CDR3 in DNA: TGTGCCAGCAGTTACTCGATGGTCGGGACAGACTATGGCTACACCTTC.

The chain employs TRBV5-1 and TRBJ2-2, with 9 bases lining up with TRBD2. The CDR3 length is 15 residues. Trimming cost V 4 bases and J 4 bases; bases outside gene matches: 5. Germline CDR1 reads SGHRS; CDR2 reads YFSETQ. The CDR3 sequence: CASSGGLAATGELFF. In DNA, the CDR3 is TGCGCCAGCAGCGGGGGACTAGCCGCCACCGGGGAGCTGTTTTTT.

This chain uses TRBV5-1 with TRBJ2-5; a weak D match, TRBD1 (6 bases). The germline V gene encodes CDR1 SGHRS and CDR2 YFSETQ. CDR3 size: 14 residues. Between the trimmed V and J ends, which lost 6 bases and 3 bases, there was a span of 15 bases. CDR3 loop: CASKGDGAKETQYF. The CDR3, as DNA: TGCGCCAGCAAGGGGGATGGGGCGAAAGAGACCCAGTACTTC.

Concerning this clone itself: The germline gene is not matched at one end of the junction; a read error may be the cause. The chain combines TRBV19 with TRBJ2-3; 11 bases map to TRBD2. The length of the CDR3 is 14 residues. CDR1 is LNHDA and CDR2 is SQIVND in the germline V gene (reference sequence). The CDR3 sequence is CASRIAGGPTTQYF. CDR3 DNA sequence: TGTGCCAGTAGAATAGCGGGAGGGCCCACGACGCAGTATTTT.

This clone was recorded once. The V gene is TRBV2, the J gene TRBJ1-2; 10 bases agree with TRBD1. J lost 5 bases, V lost 6 bases, and 6 bases had no gene match. The CDR3 has 14 amino acids. The germline CDR1 and CDR2 sequences are SNHLY and FYNNEI. CDR3 coding DNA: TGTGCCAGCAGGATAGGACAGGGGGAATATGGCTACACCTTC. Translated: CASRIGQGEYGYTF.

This clone was observed once. This chain uses TRBV7-3 with TRBJ2-1, with D tentatively TRBD2 (7 bases). The CDR3 length is 13 residues. Deletions cut 5 bases from V and 10 bases from J, with 15 bases between. The V gene's germline CDR1 is SGHTA and CDR2 FQGTGA. In DNA form, the CDR3 reads TGTGCCAGCAGCCGCCCGGGGGGCCGCGAGCAGTTCTTC. It translates to CASSRPGGREQFF.

The rearrangement joins TRBV18 to TRBJ1-5, with D possibly being TRBD1 (6 bases). The CDR3 has 16 amino acids. CDR1 is KGHSH and CDR2 is LQKENI in the germline V gene. With 3 bases removed from V and 0 bases from J, the gap between germline ends came to 12 bases. CDR3 region: CASSPVDSDSNQPQHF. CDR3 in DNA: TGTGCCAGCTCACCCGTGGACAGCGATAGCAATCAGCCCCAGCATTTT.

The rearrangement joins TRBV9 to TRBJ2-3; unclear D gene. V shed 3 bases and J shed 8 bases, with 10 bases lying between them. This CDR3 spans 12 amino acids. CDR1 SGDLS and CDR2 YYNGEE come from the germline V gene. The CDR3 sequence is CASSGRLGTQYF. As DNA, the CDR3 is TGTGCCAGCAGCGGCCGACTTGGTACGCAGTATTTT.

The chain has TRBV10-3 and TRBJ2-1; TRBD2 aligns across 9 bases. This CDR3 is 15 amino acids long. Germline CDR1 and CDR2: ENHRY and SYGVKD. V was clipped by 5 bases and J by 7 bases; unmatched bases: 9. The CDR3 sequence is CAISKTSGYQNEQFF. The CDR3 DNA sequence: TGTGCCATCAGTAAAACTAGCGGGTACCAAAATGAGCAGTTCTTC.

A note on this clone: This could be a read error, since a much larger clone is one nucleotide away. V gene TRBV27 combines with J gene TRBJ2-7, with 8 bases lining up with TRBD1. V shed 6 bases, J shed 5 bases, and the junction held 6 bases outside the gene matches. The CDR3 has 13 residues. The germline V gene has CDR1 MNHEY and CDR2 SMNVEV (reference sequence). The CDR3 sequence is CASRGTGQDEQYF. CDR3 coding DNA: TGTGCCAGCAGGGGGACAGGTCAGGACGAGCAGTACTTC.

This clone came up a few times. The chain couples TRBV6-1 to TRBJ2-5; D may be TRBD2 (6 bases). Deletions cut 4 bases from V and 1 base from J, with 10 bases between. This CDR3 has 14 amino acids. From germline, CDR1 is MNHNS and CDR2 SASEGT. The CDR3 is CASSGGLVQETQYF. CDR3 DNA: TGTGCCAGCAGTGGGGGACTCGTCCAAGAGACCCAGTACTTC.

The chain links TRBV13 to TRBJ2-2; 7 bases fit TRBD2. Germline CDR1 and CDR2: PRHDT and FYEKMQ (reference sequence). The CDR3 contains 16 residues. V lost 5 bases and J lost 5; bases outside the gene matches: 11. CDR3 sequence (DNA): TGTGCCAGCAGCCGGAGTGGGAGCGGGGAAACCGGGGAGCTGTTTTTT. Protein: CASSRSGSGETGELFF.

This clone was seen only a few times. J is TRBJ1-1 and V is TRBV7-2; D is possibly TRBD1 (5 bases). Germline CDR1 is SGHTA and CDR2 is FQGNSA. This CDR3 contains 11 residues. V was clipped by 5 bases and J by 6 bases, with 7 bases between them. The CDR3 protein is CASSQGPEAFF. CDR3 DNA: TGTGCCAGCAGCCAGGGCCCTGAAGCTTTCTTT.

The chain couples TRBV6-1 to TRBJ2-1, with 8 bases matching TRBD1. The V gene end was trimmed by 7 bases and the J gene end by 1 base; junction bases not matched to a gene: 6. Germline values: CDR1 MNHNS, CDR2 SASEGT. This CDR3 region has 15 residues. This chain's CDR3 is CASNPGQGSYNEQFF. DNA of the CDR3: TGTGCCAGCAACCCCGGACAGGGATCCTACAATGAGCAGTTCTTC.

With regard to this clone: In the same sample, other DNA sequences code for this CDR3. The chain carries TRBV6-6 and TRBJ2-7; 7 bases map to TRBD1. This CDR3 comprises 14 residues. Germline V lookup: CDR1 MNHNY, CDR2 SVGAGI (reference sequence). The V gene end was trimmed by 2 bases and the J gene end by 4 bases; junction bases not matched to a gene: 5. The CDR3, as DNA: TGTGCCAGCAGTTACGGGACAGCGACTTACGAGCAGTACTTC. This gives the protein CASSYGTATYEQYF.

The rearrangement uses TRBV5-5 and TRBJ1-2; no clear D gene. Germline loops: CDR1 SGHKS, CDR2 YYEKEE (reference sequence). Trimming pared 0 bases from V and 5 bases from J, leaving 11 bases between. The CDR3 totals 14 residues. The CDR3 is CASSLDAVAYGYTF. In DNA, the CDR3 is TGTGCCAGCAGCTTGGATGCGGTTGCTTATGGCTACACCTTC.

The chain has TRBV2 and TRBJ1-5, with D tentatively TRBD1 (6 bases). The germline V gene has CDR1 SNHLY and CDR2 FYNNEI. V was clipped by 7 bases and J by 3 bases, with 16 bases between them. The CDR3 runs 15 residues. The CDR3 protein is CASNWGGHDNQPQHF. As DNA, the CDR3 is TGTGCCAGCAATTGGGGGGGGCACGACAATCAGCCCCAGCATTTT.

The chain has TRBV10-1 and TRBJ2-7; the D gene is possibly TRBD1 (6 bases). V gave up 6 bases and J gave up 3 bases, with 12 bases separating them. Germline CDR1 WNHNN, CDR2 SYGVQD (reference sequence). This CDR3 spans 13 amino acids. In DNA form, the CDR3 reads TGCGCCAGCAGAGTGGGACAAGACTACGAGCAGTACTTC. This gives the protein CASRVGQDYEQYF.